This T cell receptor (beta chain) was documented in a study of T cells after yellow fever vaccination. Study background: Preparation of fractions with low cell numbers was performed using SMART-Seq v4 Ultra Low Input.

Germline V gene lookup returns CDR1 SGHKS and CDR2 YYEKEE (reference sequence). Trimming removed 0 bases from V and 4 bases from J, with 7 bases in between. The CDR3 has 13 amino acids. TCRdb independently ran MiXCR on the 5' RACE reads; one entry per CDR3 protein. The table includes 550,000 or so distinct CDR3 sequences, 15% to 20% detected once. The TCR sequence derives from a man aged 25 to 40 who received the YFV17D yellow fever vaccine. The sample in question was PBMCs, obtained 15 days after the yellow fever booster vaccination. The J gene is TRBJ1-2, the V gene TRBV5-5; D perhaps matches TRBD1 (6 bases). The CDR3 DNA reads TGTGCCAGCAGCTTGGTGGGGGCCTATGGCTACACCTTC. Protein: CASSLVGAYGYTF.